The 26 T cell receptor beta chains given below trace back to one sample, sequenced in a study of response to subunit inactivated influenza vaccine. TCRdb re-called the RT-PCR reads through MiXCR, storing one row per CDR3 protein. The sample has around 170,000 distinct CDR3 sequences; about 10% are singletons. This specimen consisted of CD8+ T cells sorted from PBMCs, obtained less than 30 months after vaccination. The receptors stem from a man between 45 and 75 years old who received an inactivated influenza vaccine.

On this clonotype: One end of the junction fails to match germline, which may point to a read error. The chain links TRBV5-1 to TRBJ2-1, with D tentatively TRBD1 or TRBD2 (5 bases each). CDR1 is SGHRS, CDR2 YFSETQ, per germline. The CDR3 sequence is 18 residues long. Here the CDR3 DNA reads TGCGCCAGCAGCTTGCCAAGGGACGTCTCTAGCTCCTACAATGAGCATTTCTTC. It codes for CASSLPRDVSSSYNEHFF.

In DNA, the CDR3 is TGTGCCAGCAGCTTAAATCGGGAAAAGGGGTTCCACGAGCAGTACTTC. Residues: CASSLNREKGFHEQYF. The chain carries TRBV7-9 and TRBJ2-7; tentatively, D is TRBD1 or TRBD2 (5 bases each). The CDR3 contains 16 residues. Trimming cost V 2 bases and J 5 bases, with 19 bases left between them. Germline CDR1 SEHNR, CDR2 FQNEAQ (reference sequence).

The table lists this clonotype with a few counts. The V and J genes are TRBV12-3 or TRBV12-4 and TRBJ2-1; no reliable D call. There are 13 residues in the CDR3. The V gene lost 8 bases and the J gene lost 8 bases, with 16 bases spanning the gap. The CDR3 DNA reads TGTGCCAGCGGATTCCCTGGGTCGGATGAGCAGTTCTTC. Protein sequence: CASGFPGSDEQFF.

This clonotype turned up a few times. The chain carries TRBV20-1 and TRBJ2-1; unclear D gene. Trimming cost V 0 bases and J 0 bases, with 12 bases left between them. This CDR3 has 16 residues. Germline V lookup: CDR1 DFQATT, CDR2 SNEGSKA (reference sequence). Written as DNA, the CDR3 is TGCAGTGCTAGAGATCTCTATTCGAGCTCCTACAATGAGCAGTTCTTC. Its protein product is CSARDLYSSSYNEQFF.

This chain connects TRBV29-1 to TRBJ2-2, with no clear D. Trimming pared 6 bases from V and 5 bases from J, leaving 4 bases between. The CDR3 spans 10 residues. CDR1 and CDR2 (germline): SQVTM, ANQGSEA. In nucleotides, the CDR3 is TGCAGCGTCGGGACCGGGGAGCTGTTTTTT. This sequence encodes CSVGTGELFF.

The chain couples TRBV4-3 to TRBJ2-1, with TRBD2 as a possible D gene (6 bases). This CDR3 has 16 amino acids. Germline V CDR1 and CDR2: LGHNA, YSLEER. Trimming took 4 bases from V and 2 from J, leaving 15 bases between them. The CDR3 bases are TGCGCCAGCAGCCCCTATCTACTAGCTGCCTACAATGAGCAGTTCTTC. Residues: CASSPYLLAAYNEQFF.

The chain is built from TRBV9 and TRBJ2-3; 13 nucleotides match TRBD2. The trim removed 1 base at V and 6 bases at J, leaving 11 bases unmatched. CDR3 length: 18 residues. Germline V gene lookup returns CDR1 SGDLS and CDR2 YYNGEE. As DNA, the CDR3 is TGTGCCAGCAGCGTACACCTACTAGCGGGGGGGTCTGCTGATACGCAGTATTTT. Translating gives CASSVHLLAGGSADTQYF.

The V gene is TRBV28, the J gene TRBJ2-5; D may be TRBD1 (5 bases). This CDR3 comprises 15 residues. Germline lookup yields CDR1 MDHEN and CDR2 SYDVKM. V was pared by 6 bases and J by 4 bases, with 18 bases between. DNA of the CDR3: TGTGCCAGCAGCCCTTACACCACAGGATCAGAGACCCAGTACTTC. Translated: CASSPYTTGSETQYF. The full variable domain, in which reference TRBV28 and TRBJ2-5 provide the parts outside the CDR3, is DVKVTQSSRYLVKRTGEKVFLECVQDMDHENMFWYRQDPGLGLRLIYFSYDVKMKEKGDIPEGYSVSREKKERFSLILESASTNQTSMYLCASSPYTTGSETQYFGPGTRLLVL.

The J gene is TRBJ2-2, the V gene TRBV7-3, with TRBD1 as a possible D gene (5 bases). V gave up 5 bases and J gave up 3 bases, with 13 bases separating them. Germline V lookup: CDR1 SGHTA, CDR2 FQGTGA. The CDR3 length is 15 residues. CDR3 in amino acids: CASSALTRDTGELFF. The CDR3 coding sequence is TGTGCCAGCAGCGCATTAACCAGGGACACCGGGGAGCTGTTTTTT.

This clonotype has ten or more counts. V is TRBV25-1 and J is TRBJ1-4; D is unresolved. The CDR3 runs to 16 residues. Germline lookup yields CDR1 MGHDK and CDR2 SYGVNS. Trimming stripped 1 base from V and 3 bases from J, with 12 bases between. In DNA form, the CDR3 reads TGTGCCAGCAGTGAATGGGGTGGCGGGTCTAATGAAAAACTGTTTTTT. It codes for CASSEWGGGSNEKLFF.

This sequence joins TRBV9 and TRBJ2-7; 9 positions match TRBD1. The CDR3 has 14 residues. The germline gives CDR1 SGDLS, CDR2 YYNGEE. After removal of 4 bases from V and 3 bases from J, the junction contained 5 bases not matched to a gene. The CDR3: CASSPPDRGYEQYF. The CDR3 DNA sequence: TGTGCCAGCAGCCCCCCGGACAGGGGCTACGAGCAGTACTTC. The complete variable domain, with remaining parts taken from reference TRBV9 and TRBJ2-7, reads DSGVTQTPKHLITATGQRVTLRCSPRSGDLSVYWYQQSLDQGLQFLIQYYNGEERAKGNILERFSAQQFPDLHSELNLSSLELGDSALYFCASSPPDRGYEQYFGPGTRLTVT.

The CDR3 is CATSRDGGGVSNQPQHF. The CDR3 DNA is TGTGCCACCAGCAGAGATGGGGGAGGGGTTAGCAATCAGCCCCAGCATTTT. This rearrangement joins TRBV15 to TRBJ1-5; TRBD1 is a possible D gene (5 bases). CDR1 is LNHNV, CDR2 YYDKDF, per germline (reference sequence). The V end was cut by 0 bases, the J end by 0 bases, with 12 bases between. CDR3 length equals 17 residues.

The DNA of the CDR3 is TGTGCCACCAGCAGAGGAAACCCCGGCTTGGTCCACGAGCAGTACTTC. It codes for CATSRGNPGLVHEQYF. The chain is built from TRBV15 and TRBJ2-7; D gene ambiguous. The CDR3 runs 16 residues. The V end was cut by 1 base, the J end by 5 bases, with 18 bases between. Germline values: CDR1 LNHNV, CDR2 YYDKDF (reference sequence).

This clonotype was seen repeatedly, ten times or more. The CDR3 DNA sequence: TGTGCCAGCAGTGAGGGCAGGGGAGGGTACACTGAAGCTTTCTTT. It specifies CASSEGRGGYTEAFF. The chain couples TRBV25-1 to TRBJ1-1, with a possible D match to TRBD1 (6 bases). The CDR3 has 15 residues. Germline V gene lookup returns CDR1 MGHDK and CDR2 SYGVNS. V was pared by 3 bases and J by 3 bases, with 14 bases between.

Comment on this clonotype: A clone one base away is much larger, so this may be a read error. The chain joins TRBV28 to TRBJ2-7; a weak D match, TRBD2 (5 bases). CDR1 MDHEN and CDR2 SYDVKM come from the germline V gene. This CDR3 contains 13 residues. The V end lost 3 bases, the J end lost 5 bases, and 11 bases lay between the germline ends. CDR3 DNA: TGTGCCAGCAGTTTTATTAGTAGCGACGAGCAGTACTTC. Protein: CASSFISSDEQYF.

The genes are TRBV7-9 and TRBJ2-5, with D perhaps assigned TRBD1 or TRBD2 (5 bases each). Germline CDR1 and CDR2: SEHNR and FQNEAQ (reference sequence). Trimming took 6 bases from V and 0 from J, leaving 8 bases between them. The CDR3 runs 13 residues. CDR3: CASRPGHQETQYF. In nucleotides, the CDR3 is TGTGCCAGCAGACCGGGACACCAAGAGACCCAGTACTTC.

This clonotype was observed many times. The chain recombines TRBV4-3 with TRBJ1-1, with 7 bases identical to TRBD1. This CDR3 has 15 residues. Germline CDR1 and CDR2: LGHNA and YSLEER. V dropped 0 bases and J dropped 5; count of bases not matched to a gene: 6. CDR3 sequence (DNA): TGCGCCAGCAGCCAAGAGGCAGGGGGGGGGACTGAAGCTTTCTTT. It yields the protein CASSQEAGGGTEAFF.

In its sample, this clonotype was seen a few times. The V and J genes are TRBV15 and TRBJ1-1; D gene uncertain. CDR3 length equals 16 residues. V shed 0 bases and J shed 0 bases, with 11 bases lying between them. Germline CDR1 is LNHNV and CDR2 is YYDKDF (reference sequence). CDR3 amino acids: CATSRDHPGLNTEAFF. In DNA form, the CDR3 reads TGTGCCACCAGCAGAGATCATCCTGGGTTGAACACTGAAGCTTTCTTT. Full variable domain (rest looked up from reference TRBV15 and TRBJ1-1): DAMVIQNPRYQVTQFGKPVTLSCSQTLNHNVMYWYQQKSSQAPKLLFHYYDKDFNNEADTPDNFQSRRPNTSFCFLDIRSPGLGDTAMYLCATSRDHPGLNTEAFFGQGTRLTVV.

This chain links TRBV2 with TRBJ2-2; D is possibly TRBD2 (5 bases). This CDR3 spans 16 amino acids. Germline CDR1 reads SNHLY; CDR2 reads FYNNEI. V was clipped by 2 bases and J by 1 base, with 11 bases between them. CDR3 nucleotide sequence: TGTGCCAGCAGTGAATCGGGGTTACGGAACACCGGGGAGCTGTTTTTT. As protein: CASSESGLRNTGELFF.

This clonotype was recorded at least ten times. DNA for the CDR3: TGTGCCAGCAGCTTCCGGGACAGTCCCTACGAGCAGTACTTC. Translated, it gives CASSFRDSPYEQYF. The genes are TRBV5-8 and TRBJ2-7; 7 bases agree with TRBD1. This CDR3 spans 14 amino acids. Germline CDR1 SGHTS, CDR2 YDEGEE. V gave up 2 bases and J gave up 2 bases; unmatched junction bases: 4.

The chain combines TRBV13 with TRBJ1-1; D possibly corresponds to TRBD1 (5 bases). The CDR3 is 14 residues long. CDR1 is PRHDT and CDR2 is FYEKMQ in the germline V gene (reference sequence). Trimming took 6 bases from V and 2 from J, leaving 13 bases between them. The CDR3 reads CASRWRGFNTEAFF. For the CDR3, the DNA is TGTGCCAGCAGGTGGAGGGGCTTCAACACTGAAGCTTTCTTT.

This clonotype appeared a few times. The rearrangement uses TRBV16 and TRBJ1-5, with a tentative D call TRBD1 (5 bases). V lost 0 bases, J lost 3 bases, and 18 bases lay in between. The CDR3 is made up of 18 amino acids. Per the germline V gene, CDR1 is KGHSY and CDR2 is FQNENV. The CDR3 here is CASSQSPQGGPFNQPQHF. CDR3 bases: TGTGCCAGCAGCCAATCTCCCCAGGGAGGTCCCTTCAATCAGCCCCAGCATTTT.

The sample holds many counts of this clonotype. The V gene is TRBV2, the J gene TRBJ2-3, with TRBD1 as a possible D gene (6 bases). The CDR3 is 14 amino acids. V shed 7 bases and J shed 6 bases, with 17 bases lying between them. CDR1 and CDR2 (germline): SNHLY, FYNNEI. The CDR3, as DNA: TGTGCCAGCATCTTGTCCTCCCAGGGGGATACGCAGTATTTT. Translation gives CASILSSQGDTQYF.

Ten or more counts support this clonotype. The chain carries TRBV12-3 or TRBV12-4 and TRBJ2-3; weak D call: TRBD2 (6 bases). Trimming stripped 7 bases from V and 4 bases from J, with 15 bases between. This CDR3 spans 14 amino acids. In DNA, the CDR3 is TGTGCCAGCACCTTCGGAGGGTTCGCAGATACGCAGTATTTT. Protein sequence: CASTFGGFADTQYF.

The gene calls are TRBV19 and TRBJ2-7; 10 bases match TRBD2. Germline lookup yields CDR1 LNHDA and CDR2 SQIVND (reference sequence). J gave up 4 bases and V 0 bases, and 6 bases lay outside the gene matches. The CDR3 has 16 residues. The CDR3 is CASSIDNGLAAYEQYF. CDR3 bases: TGTGCCAGTAGTATAGATAATGGACTAGCGGCATACGAGCAGTACTTC. Looking up the rest from reference TRBV19 and TRBJ2-7 gives the full variable domain: DGGITQSPKYLFRKEGQNVTLSCEQNLNHDAMYWYRQDPGQGLRLIYYSQIVNDFQKGDIAEGYSVSREKKESFPLTVTSAQKNPTAFYLCASSIDNGLAAYEQYFGPGTRLTVT.

This clonotype occurred many times. The CDR3 DNA follows: TGTGCCAGCAGTCCAACGACAGGGCCCCACTCCTACGAGCAGTACTTC. Amino acids: CASSPTTGPHSYEQYF. V and J are TRBV28 and TRBJ2-7, with TRBD1 matching over 7 bases. The germline gives CDR1 MDHEN, CDR2 SYDVKM. The junction had 10 bases not matched to a gene; V was cut back by 5 bases and J by 0 bases. The CDR3 totals 16 residues.